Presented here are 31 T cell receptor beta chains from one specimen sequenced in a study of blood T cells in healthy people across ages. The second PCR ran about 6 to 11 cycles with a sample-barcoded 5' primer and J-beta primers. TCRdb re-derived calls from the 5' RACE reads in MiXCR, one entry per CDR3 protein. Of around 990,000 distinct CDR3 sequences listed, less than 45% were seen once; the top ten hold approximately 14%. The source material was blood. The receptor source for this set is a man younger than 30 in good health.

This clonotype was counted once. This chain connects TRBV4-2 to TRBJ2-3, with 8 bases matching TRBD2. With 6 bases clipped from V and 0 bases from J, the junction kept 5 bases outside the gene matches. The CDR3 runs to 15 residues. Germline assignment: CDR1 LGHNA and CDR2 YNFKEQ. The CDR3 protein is CASRVSGVSTDTQYF. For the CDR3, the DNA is TGTGCCAGCAGGGTTAGCGGGGTAAGCACAGATACGCAGTATTTT.

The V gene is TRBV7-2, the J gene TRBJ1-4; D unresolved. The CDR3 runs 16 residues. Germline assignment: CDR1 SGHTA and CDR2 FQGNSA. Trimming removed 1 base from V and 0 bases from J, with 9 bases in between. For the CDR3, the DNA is TGTGCCAGCAGCTTAGAGCCCCAGGCAACTAATGAAAAACTGTTTTTT. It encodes CASSLEPQATNEKLFF.

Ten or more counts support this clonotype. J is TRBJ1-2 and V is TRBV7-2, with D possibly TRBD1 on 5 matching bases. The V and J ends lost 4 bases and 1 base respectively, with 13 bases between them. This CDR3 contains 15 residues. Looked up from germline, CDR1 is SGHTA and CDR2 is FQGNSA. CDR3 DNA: TGTGCCAGCAGCTCCTCTGGGGCCCTTAACTATGGCTACACCTTC. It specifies CASSSSGALNYGYTF.

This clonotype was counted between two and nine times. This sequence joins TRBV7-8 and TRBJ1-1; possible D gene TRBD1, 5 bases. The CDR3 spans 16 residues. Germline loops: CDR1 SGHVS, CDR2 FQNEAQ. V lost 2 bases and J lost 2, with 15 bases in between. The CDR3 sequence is CASSLLVGQGNTEAFF. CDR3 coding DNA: TGTGCCAGCAGCTTATTGGTGGGCCAGGGCAACACTGAAGCTTTCTTT.

Here the CDR3 DNA reads TGTGCCAGCCTCGAGGAACCGGGACAGAGGGGTGGCTACACCTTC. Its protein is CASLEEPGQRGGYTF. The rearrangement links TRBV7-2 to TRBJ1-2; 7 positions agree with TRBD1. Germline V CDR1 and CDR2: SGHTA, FQGNSA. This CDR3 comprises 15 residues. With 8 bases clipped from V and 7 bases from J, the junction kept 16 bases outside the gene matches. The whole variable domain, filled in from reference TRBV7-2 and TRBJ1-2, reads GAGVSQSPSNKVTEKGKDVELRCDPISGHTALYWYRQSLGQGLEFLIYFQGNSAPDKSGLPSDRFSAERTGGSVSTLTIQRTQQEDSAVYLCASLEEPGQRGGYTFGSGTRLTVV.

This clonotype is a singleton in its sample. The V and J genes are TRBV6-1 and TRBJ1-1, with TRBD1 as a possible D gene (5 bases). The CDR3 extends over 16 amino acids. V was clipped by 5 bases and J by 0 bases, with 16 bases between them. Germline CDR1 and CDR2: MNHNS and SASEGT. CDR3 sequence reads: CASSHHGAVMNTEAFF. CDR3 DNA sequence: TGTGCCAGCAGTCACCACGGGGCGGTCATGAACACTGAAGCTTTCTTT.

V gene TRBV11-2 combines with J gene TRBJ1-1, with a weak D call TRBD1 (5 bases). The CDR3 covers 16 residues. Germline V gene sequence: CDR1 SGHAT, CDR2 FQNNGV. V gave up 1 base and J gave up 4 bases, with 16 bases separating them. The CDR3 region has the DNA TGTGCCAGCAGCTTAGCCTGGAGGGGTAGCGGCACTGAAGCTTTCTTT. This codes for CASSLAWRGSGTEAFF.

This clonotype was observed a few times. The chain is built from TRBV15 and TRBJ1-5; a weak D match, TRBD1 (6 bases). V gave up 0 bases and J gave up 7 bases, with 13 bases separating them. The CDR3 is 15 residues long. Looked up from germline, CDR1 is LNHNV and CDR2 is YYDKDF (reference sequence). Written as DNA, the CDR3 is TGTGCCACCAGCAGAGATAGGAACAGGGCACAGCCCCAGCATTTT. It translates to CATSRDRNRAQPQHF.

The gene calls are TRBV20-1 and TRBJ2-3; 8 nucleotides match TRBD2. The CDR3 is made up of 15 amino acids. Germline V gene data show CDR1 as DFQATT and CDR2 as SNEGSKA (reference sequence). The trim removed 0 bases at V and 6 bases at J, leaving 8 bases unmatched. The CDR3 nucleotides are TGCAGTGCTAGAGAAGGCGCGGGGGGCCGTGATACGCAGTATTTT. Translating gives CSAREGAGGRDTQYF.

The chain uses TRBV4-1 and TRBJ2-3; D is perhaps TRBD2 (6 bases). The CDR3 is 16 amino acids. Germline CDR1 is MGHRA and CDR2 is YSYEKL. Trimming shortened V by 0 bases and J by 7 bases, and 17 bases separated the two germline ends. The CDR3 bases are TGCGCCAGCAGCCAAGAAGTGGGACTGGAACCGAATACGCAGTATTTT. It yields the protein CASSQEVGLEPNTQYF.

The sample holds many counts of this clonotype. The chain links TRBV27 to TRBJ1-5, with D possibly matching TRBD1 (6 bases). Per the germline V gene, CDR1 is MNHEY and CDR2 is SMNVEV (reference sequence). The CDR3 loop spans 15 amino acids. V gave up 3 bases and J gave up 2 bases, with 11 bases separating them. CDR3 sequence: CASSLERQGNQPQHF. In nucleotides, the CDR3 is TGTGCCAGCAGTTTGGAGCGACAGGGCAATCAGCCCCAGCATTTT.

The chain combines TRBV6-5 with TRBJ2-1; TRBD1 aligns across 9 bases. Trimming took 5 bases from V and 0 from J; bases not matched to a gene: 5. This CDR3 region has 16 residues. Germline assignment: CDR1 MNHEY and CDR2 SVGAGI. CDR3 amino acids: CASSHDRGSSYNEQFF. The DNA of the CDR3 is TGTGCCAGCAGTCACGACAGGGGGAGCTCCTACAATGAGCAGTTCTTC.

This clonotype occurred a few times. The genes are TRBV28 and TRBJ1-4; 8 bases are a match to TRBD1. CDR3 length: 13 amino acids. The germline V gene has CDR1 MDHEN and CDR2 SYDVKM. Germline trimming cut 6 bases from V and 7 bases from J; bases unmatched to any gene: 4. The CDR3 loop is CASRKQGVEKLFF. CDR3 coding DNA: TGTGCCAGCAGGAAACAGGGGGTTGAAAAACTGTTTTTT. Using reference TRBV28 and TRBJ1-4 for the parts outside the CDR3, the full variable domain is DVKVTQSSRYLVKRTGEKVFLECVQDMDHENMFWYRQDPGLGLRLIYFSYDVKMKEKGDIPEGYSVSREKKERFSLILESASTNQTSMYLCASRKQGVEKLFFGSGTQLSVL.

The CDR3 protein is CASSQATAGGRDTQYF. The CDR3 DNA is TGTGCCAGCAGCCAAGCTACGGCGGGGGGCCGAGATACGCAGTATTTT. The chain has TRBV3-1 and TRBJ2-3, with 8 bases identical to TRBD2. V dropped 1 base and J dropped 5; count of bases not matched to a gene: 8. Germline V gene lookup returns CDR1 LGHDT and CDR2 YNNKEL (reference sequence). CDR3 length: 16 residues.

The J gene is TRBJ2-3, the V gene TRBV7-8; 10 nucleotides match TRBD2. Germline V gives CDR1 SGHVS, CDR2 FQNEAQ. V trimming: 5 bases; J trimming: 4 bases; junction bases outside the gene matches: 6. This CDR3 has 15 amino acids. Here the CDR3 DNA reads TGTGCCAGCAGCCAGAGCGGGGGGGCCGCAGATACGCAGTATTTT. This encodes CASSQSGGAADTQYF. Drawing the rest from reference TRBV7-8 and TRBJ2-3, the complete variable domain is GAGVSQSPRYKVAKRGQDVALRCDPISGHVSLFWYQQALGQGPEFLTYFQNEAQLDKSGLPSDRFFAERPEGSVSTLKIQRTQQEDSAVYLCASSQSGGAADTQYFGPGTRLTVL.

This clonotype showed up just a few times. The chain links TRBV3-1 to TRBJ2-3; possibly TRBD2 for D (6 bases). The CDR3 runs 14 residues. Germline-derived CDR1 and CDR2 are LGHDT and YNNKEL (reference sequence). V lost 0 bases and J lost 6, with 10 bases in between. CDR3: CASSQDPGRDTQYF. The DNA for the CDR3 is TGTGCCAGCAGCCAAGACCCAGGGAGGGATACGCAGTATTTT.

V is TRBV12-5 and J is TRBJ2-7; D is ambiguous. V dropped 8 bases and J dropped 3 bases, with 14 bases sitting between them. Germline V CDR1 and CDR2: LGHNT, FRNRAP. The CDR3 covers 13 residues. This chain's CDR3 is CASSISMYYEQYF. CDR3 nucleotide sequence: TGTGCTAGTAGTATTTCGATGTACTACGAGCAGTACTTC. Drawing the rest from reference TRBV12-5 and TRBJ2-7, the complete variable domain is DARVTQTPRHKVTEMGQEVTMRCQPILGHNTVFWYRQTMMQGLELLAYFRNRAPLDDSGMPKDRFSAEMPDATLATLKIQPSEPRDSAVYFCASSISMYYEQYFGPGTRLTVT.

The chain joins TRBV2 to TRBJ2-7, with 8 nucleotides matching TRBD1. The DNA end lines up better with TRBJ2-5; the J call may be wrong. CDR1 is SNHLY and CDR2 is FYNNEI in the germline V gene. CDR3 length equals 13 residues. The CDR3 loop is CASRLDRAETQYF. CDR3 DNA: TGTGCCAGCAGACTGGACAGGGCAGAGACCCAGTACTTC.

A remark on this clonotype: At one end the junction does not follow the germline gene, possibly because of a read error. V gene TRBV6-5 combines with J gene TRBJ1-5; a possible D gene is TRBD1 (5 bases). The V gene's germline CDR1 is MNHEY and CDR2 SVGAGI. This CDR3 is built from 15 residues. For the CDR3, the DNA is TGTGCCAGCAGTTACGGGCAGGGCAGCAATAAGCCCCAGCATTTT. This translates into CASSYGQGSNKPQHF.

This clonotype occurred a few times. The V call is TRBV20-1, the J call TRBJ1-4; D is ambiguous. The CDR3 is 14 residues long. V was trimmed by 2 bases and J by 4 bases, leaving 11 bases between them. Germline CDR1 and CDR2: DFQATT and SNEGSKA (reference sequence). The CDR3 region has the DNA TGCAGTGCTAGATTATCGGATCTTAATGAAAAACTGTTTTTT. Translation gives CSARLSDLNEKLFF.

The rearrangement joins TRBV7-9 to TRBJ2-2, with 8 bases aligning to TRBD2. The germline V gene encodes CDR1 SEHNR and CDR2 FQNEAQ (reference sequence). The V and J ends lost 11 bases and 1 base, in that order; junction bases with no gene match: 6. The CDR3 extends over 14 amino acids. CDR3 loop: CAVSLAGNTGELFF. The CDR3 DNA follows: TGTGCCGTAAGTCTAGCGGGGAACACCGGGGAGCTGTTTTTT.

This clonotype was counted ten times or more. The CDR3 DNA reads as TGCAGTGCTAGAGATCCTAGGGCAGAGAGCTACGAGCAGTACTTC. This sequence encodes CSARDPRAESYEQYF. V is TRBV20-1 and J is TRBJ2-7; D is ambiguous. Germline assignment: CDR1 DFQATT and CDR2 SNEGSKA (reference sequence). The CDR3 loop spans 15 amino acids. V was cut by 0 bases and J by 3 bases, with 15 bases left in between.

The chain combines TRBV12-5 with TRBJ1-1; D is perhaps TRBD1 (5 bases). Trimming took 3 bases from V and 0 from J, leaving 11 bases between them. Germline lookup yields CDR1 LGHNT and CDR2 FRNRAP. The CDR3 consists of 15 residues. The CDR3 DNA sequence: TGTGCTAGTGGTTTATCGGGACCGCTGAACACTGAAGCTTTCTTT. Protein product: CASGLSGPLNTEAFF.

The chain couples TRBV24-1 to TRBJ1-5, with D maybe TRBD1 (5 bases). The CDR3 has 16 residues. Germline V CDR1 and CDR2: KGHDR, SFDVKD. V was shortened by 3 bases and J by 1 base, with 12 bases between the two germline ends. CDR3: CATSDRGTVSNQPQHF. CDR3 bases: TGTGCCACCAGTGATCGTGGGACGGTGAGCAATCAGCCCCAGCATTTT.

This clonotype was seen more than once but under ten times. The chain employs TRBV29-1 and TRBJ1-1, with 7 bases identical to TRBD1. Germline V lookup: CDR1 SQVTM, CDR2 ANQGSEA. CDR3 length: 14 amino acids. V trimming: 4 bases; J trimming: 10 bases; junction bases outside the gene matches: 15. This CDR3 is CSVAPLLNRGAAFF. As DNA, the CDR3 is TGCAGCGTTGCCCCCTTGCTAAACAGGGGAGCAGCTTTCTTT.

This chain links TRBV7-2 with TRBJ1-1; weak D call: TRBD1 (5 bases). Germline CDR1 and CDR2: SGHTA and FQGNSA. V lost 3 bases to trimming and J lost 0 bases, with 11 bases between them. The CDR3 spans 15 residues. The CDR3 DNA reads TGTGCCAGCAGCTTTAGTACAGGAATGAACACTGAAGCTTTCTTT. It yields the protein CASSFSTGMNTEAFF.

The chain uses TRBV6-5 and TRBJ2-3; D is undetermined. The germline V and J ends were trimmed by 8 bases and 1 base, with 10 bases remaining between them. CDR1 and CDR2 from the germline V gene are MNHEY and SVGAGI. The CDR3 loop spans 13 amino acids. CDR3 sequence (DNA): TGTGCCAGCCGAGAGGCTGGCACAGATACGCAGTATTTT. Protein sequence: CASREAGTDTQYF.

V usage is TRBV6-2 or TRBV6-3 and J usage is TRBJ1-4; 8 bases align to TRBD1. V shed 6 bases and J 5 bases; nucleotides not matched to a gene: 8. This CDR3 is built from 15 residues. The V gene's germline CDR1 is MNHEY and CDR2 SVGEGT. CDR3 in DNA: TGTGCCAGCAGAAAGGGACAGGAAGAGAATGAAAAACTGTTTTTT. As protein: CASRKGQEENEKLFF.

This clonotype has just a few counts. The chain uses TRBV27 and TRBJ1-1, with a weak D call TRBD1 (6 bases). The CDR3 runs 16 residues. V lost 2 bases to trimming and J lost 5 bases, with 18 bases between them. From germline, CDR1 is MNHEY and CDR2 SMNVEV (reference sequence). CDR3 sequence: CASSLGRSQGKTEAFF. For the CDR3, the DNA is TGTGCCAGCAGTTTAGGAAGGAGTCAGGGGAAGACTGAAGCTTTCTTT.

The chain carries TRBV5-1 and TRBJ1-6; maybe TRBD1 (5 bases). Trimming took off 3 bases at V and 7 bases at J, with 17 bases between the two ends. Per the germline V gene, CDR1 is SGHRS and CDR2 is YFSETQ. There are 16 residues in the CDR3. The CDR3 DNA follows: TGCGCCAGCAGCTCGAACAACAGGTTTGGAAATTCACCCCTCCACTTT. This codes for CASSSNNRFGNSPLHF.

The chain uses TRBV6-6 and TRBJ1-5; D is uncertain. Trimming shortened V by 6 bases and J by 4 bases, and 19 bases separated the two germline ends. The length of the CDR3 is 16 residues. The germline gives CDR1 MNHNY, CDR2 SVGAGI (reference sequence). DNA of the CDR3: TGTGCCAGCAGCGCTCCTACGGACGGGGAGAATCAGCCCCAGCATTTT. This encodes CASSAPTDGENQPQHF.